This is a list of T cell receptor beta chains from one sample in a study of blood T cell repertoires in COVID-19. TCRdb's copy holds only in-frame clones and misses some; the assay was immunoSEQ multiplex PCR. The table has about 360,000 clones, 80% to 90% seen once. Sequencing used PBMCs or T cells enriched from blood (not recorded which). These TCRs come from a man aged 25 to 45 who had recovered from COVID-19. Both conserved end residues are part of each CDR3. The order of the fields is J gene, V gene, clone size, D gene, CDR3 DNA, CDR3 protein. D genes are given only for firm matches. Part of the rows lack a size; the others show once, few, many or a class for expanded clones.

j_gene: TRBJ1-5
v_gene: TRBV27
abundance: .
d_gene: .
CDR3nt: TGTGCCAGCAGCCCGGGAGGGGCGGGCAATCAGCCCCAGCATTTT
CDR3aa: CASSPGGAGNQPQHF

j_gene: TRBJ2-1
v_gene: TRBV3-1/TRBV3-2
abundance: .
d_gene: TRBD2
CDR3nt: TGTGCCAGCAGCCTTTCCTGGGAGGGGCACAGCTCCTACAATGAGCAGTTCTTC
CDR3aa: CASSLSWEGHSSYNEQFF

j_gene: TRBJ1-2
v_gene: TRBV3-1/TRBV3-2
abundance: .
d_gene: TRBD1
CDR3nt: TGTGCCAGCAGCCCCCGGACAGGGGGGCCGGGTGGCTACACCTTC
CDR3aa: CASSPRTGGPGGYTF

j_gene: TRBJ1-2
v_gene: TRBV27
abundance: .
d_gene: TRBD1
CDR3nt: TGTGCCAGCAGGGGACAGGGGGCCGGCGGCTACACCTTC
CDR3aa: CASRGQGAGGYTF

j_gene: TRBJ2-7
v_gene: TRBV18
abundance: .
d_gene: TRBD1
CDR3nt: TGTGCCAGCTCACCCGGACAGGGATGGAACTACGAGCAGTACTTC
CDR3aa: CASSPGQGWNYEQYF

j_gene: TRBJ2-6
v_gene: TRBV6-4
abundance: .
d_gene: .
CDR3nt: TGTGCCAGCAGTGACACTAGCTCTGGGGCCAACGTCCTGACTTTC
CDR3aa: CASSDTSSGANVLTF

j_gene: TRBJ1-2
v_gene: TRBV19
abundance: .
d_gene: TRBD1
CDR3nt: TGTGCCAGTAGTTTTCAGGGGGCGTATGGCTACACCTTC
CDR3aa: CASSFQGAYGYTF

j_gene: TRBJ2-1
v_gene: TRBV9
abundance: .
d_gene: TRBD1
CDR3nt: TGTGCCAGCAGCGTAACAGGGGAAAATGAGCAGTTCTTC
CDR3aa: CASSVTGENEQFF

j_gene: TRBJ1-2
v_gene: TRBV12-3/TRBV12-4
abundance: .
d_gene: .
CDR3nt: TGTGCCAGCAGCACAGGGATCTATGGCTACACCTTC
CDR3aa: CASSTGIYGYTF

j_gene: TRBJ1-6
v_gene: TRBV21-1
abundance: few
d_gene: .
CDR3nt: TGTGCCAGCAGCTACCGGAATTCACCCCTCCACTTT
CDR3aa: CASSYRNSPLHF

j_gene: TRBJ1-5
v_gene: TRBV4-1
abundance: .
d_gene: .
CDR3nt: TGCGCCAGCAGCCAAGAAGTTACGGCACTAAATCAGCCCCAGCATTTT
CDR3aa: CASSQEVTALNQPQHF

j_gene: TRBJ1-1
v_gene: TRBV24-1
abundance: .
d_gene: .
CDR3nt: TGTGCCACCAGTGTTCCGAGGACTGAACGTAGCACTGAAGCTTTCTTT
CDR3aa: CATSVPRTERSTEAFF

j_gene: TRBJ2-2
v_gene: TRBV29-1
abundance: .
d_gene: .
CDR3nt: TGCAGCGTTGTAGCCCTTAACACCGGGGAGCTGTTTTTT
CDR3aa: CSVVALNTGELFF

j_gene: TRBJ1-1
v_gene: TRBV30
abundance: .
d_gene: .
CDR3nt: TGTGCCTGGAGTGGAACGCCCAGGGGCGGGACTGAAGCTTTCTTT
CDR3aa: CAWSGTPRGGTEAFF

j_gene: TRBJ1-1
v_gene: TRBV9
abundance: .
d_gene: TRBD1
CDR3nt: TGTGCCAGCAGCACTGCGGCGGGACAGGGATCCGATGAAGCTTTCTTT
CDR3aa: CASSTAAGQGSDEAFF

j_gene: TRBJ1-1
v_gene: TRBV14
abundance: .
d_gene: .
CDR3nt: TGTGCCAGCAGCCAAGATGCCCCGGTTGAAGCTTTCTTT
CDR3aa: CASSQDAPVEAFF

j_gene: TRBJ2-7
v_gene: TRBV5-1
abundance: .
d_gene: .
CDR3nt: TGCGCCAGCAGCGCTAGGAGGACAGATAACTACGAGCAGTACTTC
CDR3aa: CASSARRTDNYEQYF

j_gene: TRBJ2-1
v_gene: TRBV9
abundance: .
d_gene: .
CDR3nt: TGTGCCAGCAGCGTACAGGCCGTAACCTACAATGAGCAGTTCTTC
CDR3aa: CASSVQAVTYNEQFF

j_gene: TRBJ1-1
v_gene: TRBV5-1
abundance: .
d_gene: TRBD1
CDR3nt: TGCGCCAGCAGCCTCCCCGGGACAGTGAACACTGAAGCTTTCTTT
CDR3aa: CASSLPGTVNTEAFF

j_gene: TRBJ1-1
v_gene: TRBV4-2
abundance: .
d_gene: TRBD1
CDR3nt: TGTGCCAGCAGCCACCCCACCGGGACAGGGATGACTGAAGCTTTCTTT
CDR3aa: CASSHPTGTGMTEAFF

j_gene: TRBJ1-2
v_gene: TRBV6-6
abundance: .
d_gene: .
CDR3nt: TGTGCCAGCAGCGACCCATCGGGTGGCTACACCTTC
CDR3aa: CASSDPSGGYTF

j_gene: TRBJ1-5
v_gene: TRBV6-4
abundance: .
d_gene: TRBD1
CDR3nt: TGTGCCAGCAGCGAGGCAGGGGGCGGTCAGCCCCAGCATTTT
CDR3aa: CASSEAGGGQPQHF

j_gene: TRBJ2-1
v_gene: TRBV9
abundance: .
d_gene: .
CDR3nt: TGTGCCAGCAGCGTGGGGCTATTTGATGAGCAGTTCTTC
CDR3aa: CASSVGLFDEQFF

j_gene: TRBJ1-5
v_gene: TRBV15
abundance: .
d_gene: .
CDR3nt: TGTGCCACCAGCAGGGGTGAGGCCCAGCCCCAGCATTTT
CDR3aa: CATSRGEAQPQHF

j_gene: TRBJ1-5
v_gene: TRBV19
abundance: .
d_gene: .
CDR3nt: TGTGCCAGTAGGACGGTTGGGCAGGGAAGCAATCAGCCCCAGCATTTT
CDR3aa: CASRTVGQGSNQPQHF

j_gene: TRBJ2-5
v_gene: TRBV9
abundance: .
d_gene: TRBD1
CDR3nt: TGTGCCAGCAGCGCCTCTGGACAGGGGGGCCAAGAGACCCAGTACTTC
CDR3aa: CASSASGQGGQETQYF

j_gene: TRBJ2-7
v_gene: TRBV30
abundance: .
d_gene: .
CDR3nt: TGTGCCTGGAGTGTACCCGGTGCCTACGAGCAGTACTTC
CDR3aa: CAWSVPGAYEQYF

j_gene: TRBJ2-7
v_gene: TRBV27
abundance: .
d_gene: TRBD1
CDR3nt: TGTGCCAGCGGGACAGGCGTAACCTACGAGCAGTACTTC
CDR3aa: CASGTGVTYEQYF

j_gene: TRBJ2-1
v_gene: TRBV13
abundance: .
d_gene: TRBD2
CDR3nt: TGTGCCAGCAGCTTCGGCGGGGGGGCCTACAATGAGCAGTTCTTC
CDR3aa: CASSFGGGAYNEQFF

j_gene: TRBJ1-2
v_gene: TRBV30
abundance: few
d_gene: .
CDR3nt: TGTGCCTGGAGGGAGGCTCGGACAGTTTATGGCTACACCTTC
CDR3aa: CAWREARTVYGYTF

j_gene: TRBJ1-6
v_gene: TRBV9
abundance: .
d_gene: .
CDR3nt: TGTGCCAGCAGCGTAGGCCCGGGGATCGATTCACCCCTCCACTTT
CDR3aa: CASSVGPGIDSPLHF

j_gene: TRBJ2-1
v_gene: TRBV9
abundance: .
d_gene: TRBD2
CDR3nt: TGTGCCAGCAGCGGACTAGCGGGGGGATTCTTGGGTGAGCAGTTCTTC
CDR3aa: CASSGLAGGFLGEQFF

j_gene: TRBJ1-1
v_gene: TRBV16
abundance: .
d_gene: .
CDR3nt: TGTGCCAGCAGCCAAAGGTCGGGGAACACTGAAGCTTTCTTT
CDR3aa: CASSQRSGNTEAFF

j_gene: TRBJ1-6
v_gene: TRBV6-4
abundance: .
d_gene: .
CDR3nt: TGTGCCAGCAGTGAAAGACAATATTCACCCCTCCACTTT
CDR3aa: CASSERQYSPLHF

j_gene: TRBJ1-1
v_gene: TRBV19
abundance: .
d_gene: TRBD1
CDR3nt: TGTGCCAGTCAAGGTTCCCGGGACAGAATGAACACTGAAGCTTTCTTT
CDR3aa: CASQGSRDRMNTEAFF

j_gene: TRBJ1-1
v_gene: TRBV4-1
abundance: .
d_gene: TRBD1
CDR3nt: TGCGCCAGCAGCCATGACGGGACAGGGATGGACACTGAAGCTTTCTTT
CDR3aa: CASSHDGTGMDTEAFF

j_gene: TRBJ1-6
v_gene: TRBV30
abundance: .
d_gene: .
CDR3nt: TGTGCCTGGAGTGTAATAGGCGGGAATTCACCCCTCCACTTT
CDR3aa: CAWSVIGGNSPLHF

j_gene: TRBJ2-1
v_gene: TRBV18
abundance: .
d_gene: TRBD2
CDR3nt: TGTGCCAGCTCACGTTCTAGCGGGGGGGCAAATGAGCAGTTCTTC
CDR3aa: CASSRSSGGANEQFF

j_gene: TRBJ1-3
v_gene: TRBV5-4
abundance: .
d_gene: TRBD1
CDR3nt: TGTGCCAGCAGCTTAGGGACAGCAAGCTCTGGAAACACCATATATTTT
CDR3aa: CASSLGTASSGNTIYF

j_gene: TRBJ1-2
v_gene: TRBV7-9
abundance: .
d_gene: TRBD1
CDR3nt: TGTGCCAGCAGCTTAGCCGGACAGGCTGCAGGCTACACCTTC
CDR3aa: CASSLAGQAAGYTF

j_gene: TRBJ2-7
v_gene: TRBV5-8
abundance: .
d_gene: .
CDR3nt: TGTGCCAGCAGCAAGAAAGCGAGATACGAGCAGTACTTC
CDR3aa: CASSKKARYEQYF

j_gene: TRBJ1-6
v_gene: TRBV27
abundance: .
d_gene: .
CDR3nt: TGTGCCAGCAGGGCTCGGCAGGGTTTTGGTTCACCCCTCCACTTT
CDR3aa: CASRARQGFGSPLHF

j_gene: TRBJ2-3
v_gene: TRBV5-1
abundance: .
d_gene: .
CDR3nt: TGCGCCAGCAGCTTGGCCGTGGGACACCGCACAGATACGCAGTATTTT
CDR3aa: CASSLAVGHRTDTQYF

j_gene: TRBJ1-5
v_gene: TRBV2
abundance: .
d_gene: TRBD1
CDR3nt: TGTGCCAGCAGGACAGGGGAAGGCAATCAGCCCCAGCATTTT
CDR3aa: CASRTGEGNQPQHF